The clone carrying this TCR beta chain was recorded a few times. What it binds is unknown. The data were taken from a study of cytomegalovirus exposure and HLA in healthy donors. Study-wide findings and caveats: In presence/absence analyses, roughly uniform sequencing depth across donors was assumed.

The PCR used 60 Vbeta and 13 Jbeta primers. The data were produced by immunoSEQ multiplex PCR, yet TCRdb's version contains in-frame clones alone and is incomplete. This sample carries around 220,000 clones, approximately 68% of them seen once, and the ten largest clones take approximately 1.9%. From germline, CDR1 is SGHTS and CDR2 YDEGEE. V gave up 4 bases and J gave up 10 bases, with 14 bases separating them. The CDR3 covers 12 residues. The chain uses TRBV5-8 and TRBJ1-2; the D gene is possibly TRBD1 (6 bases). This sequence was found in a woman aged 25 to 39 in good health and CMV-seronegative. The sample comprised PBMCs. The CDR3 here is CASSPDSWTYTF. The CDR3 DNA is TGTGCCAGCAGCCCGGACAGTTGGACCTACACCTTC.